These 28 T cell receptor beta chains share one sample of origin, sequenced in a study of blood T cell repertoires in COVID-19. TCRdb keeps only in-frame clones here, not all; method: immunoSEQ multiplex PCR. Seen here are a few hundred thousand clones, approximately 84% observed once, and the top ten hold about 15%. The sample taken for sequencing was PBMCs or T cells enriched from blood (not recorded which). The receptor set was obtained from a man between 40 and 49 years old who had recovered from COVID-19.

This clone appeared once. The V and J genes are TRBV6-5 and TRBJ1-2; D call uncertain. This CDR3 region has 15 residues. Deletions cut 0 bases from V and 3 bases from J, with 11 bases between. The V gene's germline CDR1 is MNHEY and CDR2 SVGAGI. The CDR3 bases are TGTGCCAGCAGTTACTCGATTGCTCCGGACTATGGCTACACCTTC. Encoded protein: CASSYSIAPDYGYTF.

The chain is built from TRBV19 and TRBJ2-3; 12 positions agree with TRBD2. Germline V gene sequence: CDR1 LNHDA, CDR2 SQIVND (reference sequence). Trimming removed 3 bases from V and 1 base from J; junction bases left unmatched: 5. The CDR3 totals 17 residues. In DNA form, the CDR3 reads TGTGCCAGTAGTATCCTTGGACTAGCGGGGCGCACAGATACGCAGTATTTT. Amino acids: CASSILGLAGRTDTQYF.

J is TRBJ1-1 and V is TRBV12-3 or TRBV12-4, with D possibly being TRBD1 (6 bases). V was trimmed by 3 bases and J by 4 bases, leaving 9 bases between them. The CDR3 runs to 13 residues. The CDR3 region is CASSFDRSTEAFF. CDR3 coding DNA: TGTGCCAGCAGTTTCGACAGGTCCACTGAAGCTTTCTTT.

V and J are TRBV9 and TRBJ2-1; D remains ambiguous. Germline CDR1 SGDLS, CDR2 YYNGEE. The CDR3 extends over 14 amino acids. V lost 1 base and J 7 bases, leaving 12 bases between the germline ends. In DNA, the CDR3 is TGTGCCAGCAGCGTAACGAAGTTTACTAATGAGCAGTTCTTC. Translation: CASSVTKFTNEQFF. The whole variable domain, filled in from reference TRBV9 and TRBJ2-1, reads DSGVTQTPKHLITATGQRVTLRCSPRSGDLSVYWYQQSLDQGLQFLIQYYNGEERAKGNILERFSAQQFPDLHSELNLSSLELGDSALYFCASSVTKFTNEQFFGPGTRLTVL.

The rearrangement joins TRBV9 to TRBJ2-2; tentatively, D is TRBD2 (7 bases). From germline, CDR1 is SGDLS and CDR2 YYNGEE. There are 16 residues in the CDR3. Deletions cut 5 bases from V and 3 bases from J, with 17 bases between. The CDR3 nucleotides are TGTGCCAGCAGTTCGGGGGGCTCTGCGGACACCGGGGAGCTGTTTTTT. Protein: CASSSGGSADTGELFF.

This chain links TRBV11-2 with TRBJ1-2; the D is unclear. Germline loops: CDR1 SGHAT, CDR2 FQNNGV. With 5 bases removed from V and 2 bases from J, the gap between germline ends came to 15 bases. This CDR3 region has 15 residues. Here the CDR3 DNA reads TGTGCCAGCAGCCCTGGCGGCAGCGAAAACTATGGCTACACCTTC. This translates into CASSPGGSENYGYTF.

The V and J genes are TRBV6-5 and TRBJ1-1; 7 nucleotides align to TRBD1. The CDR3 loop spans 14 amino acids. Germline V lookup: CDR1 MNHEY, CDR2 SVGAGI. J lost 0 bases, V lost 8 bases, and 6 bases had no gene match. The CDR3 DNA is TGTGCCAGCCGTCTCCAGGGGGTGAACACTGAAGCTTTCTTT. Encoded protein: CASRLQGVNTEAFF.

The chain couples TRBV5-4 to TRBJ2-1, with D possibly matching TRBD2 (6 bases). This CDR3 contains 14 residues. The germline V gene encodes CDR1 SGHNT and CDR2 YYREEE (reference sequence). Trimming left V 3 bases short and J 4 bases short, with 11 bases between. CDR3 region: CASSSGTHYNEQFF. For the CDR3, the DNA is TGTGCCAGCAGCTCCGGGACTCATTACAATGAGCAGTTCTTC. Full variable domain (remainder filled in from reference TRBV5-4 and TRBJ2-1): ETGVTQSPTHLIKTRGQQVTLRCSSQSGHNTVSWYQQALGQGPQFIFQYYREEENGRGNFPPRFSGLQFPNYSSELNVNALELDDSALYLCASSSGTHYNEQFFGPGTRLTVL.

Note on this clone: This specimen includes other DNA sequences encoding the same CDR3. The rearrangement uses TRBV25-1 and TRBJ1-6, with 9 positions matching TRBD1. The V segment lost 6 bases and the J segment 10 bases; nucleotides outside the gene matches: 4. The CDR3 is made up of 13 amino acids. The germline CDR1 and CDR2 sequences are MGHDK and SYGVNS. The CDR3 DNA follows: TGTGCCAGCAGGGGACAGGGAGGGTCACCCCTCCACTTT. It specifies CASRGQGGSPLHF.

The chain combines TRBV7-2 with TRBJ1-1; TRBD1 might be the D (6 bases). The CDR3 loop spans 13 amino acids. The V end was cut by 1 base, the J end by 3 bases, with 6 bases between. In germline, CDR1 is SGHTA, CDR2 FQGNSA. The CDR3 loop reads CASSLDRDTEAFF. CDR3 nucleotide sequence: TGTGCCAGCAGCTTAGACAGGGACACTGAAGCTTTCTTT. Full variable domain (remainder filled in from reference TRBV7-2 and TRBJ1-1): GAGVSQSPSNKVTEKGKDVELRCDPISGHTALYWYRQSLGQGLEFLIYFQGNSAPDKSGLPSDRFSAERTGGSVSTLTIQRTQQEDSAVYLCASSLDRDTEAFFGQGTRLTVV.

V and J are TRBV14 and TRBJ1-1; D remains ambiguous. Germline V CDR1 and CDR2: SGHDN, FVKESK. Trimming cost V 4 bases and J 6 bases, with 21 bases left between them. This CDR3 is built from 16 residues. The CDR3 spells CASSRGGPLIIAEAFF. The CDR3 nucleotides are TGTGCCAGCAGCCGCGGAGGACCGTTAATCATCGCTGAAGCTTTCTTT.

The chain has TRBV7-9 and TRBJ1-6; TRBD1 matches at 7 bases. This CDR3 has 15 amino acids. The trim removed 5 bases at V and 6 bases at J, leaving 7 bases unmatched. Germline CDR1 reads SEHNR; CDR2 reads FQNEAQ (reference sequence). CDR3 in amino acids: CASSPGDSPNSPLHF. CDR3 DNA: TGTGCCAGCAGCCCGGGGGACAGCCCTAATTCACCCCTCCACTTT.

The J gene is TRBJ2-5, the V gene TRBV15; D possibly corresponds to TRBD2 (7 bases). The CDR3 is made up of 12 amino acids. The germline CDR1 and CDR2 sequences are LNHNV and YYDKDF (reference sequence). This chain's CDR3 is CAGGALGGTQYF. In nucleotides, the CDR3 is TGTGCTGGGGGGGCCCTGGGTGGGACCCAGTACTTC. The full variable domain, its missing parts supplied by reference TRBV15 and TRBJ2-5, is DAMVIQNPRYQVTQFGKPVTLSCSQTLNHNVMYWYQQKSSQAPKLLFHYYDKDFNNEADTPDNFQSRRPNTSFCFLDIRSPGLGDTAMYLCAGGALGGTQYFGPGTRLLVL.

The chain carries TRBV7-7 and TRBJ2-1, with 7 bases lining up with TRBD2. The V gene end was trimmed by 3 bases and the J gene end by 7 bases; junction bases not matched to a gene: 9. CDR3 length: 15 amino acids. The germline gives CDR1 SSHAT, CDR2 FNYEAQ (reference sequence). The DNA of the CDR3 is TGTGCCAGCAGCTTGTCCCCGGGAGGAATTAATGAGCAGTTCTTC. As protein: CASSLSPGGINEQFF. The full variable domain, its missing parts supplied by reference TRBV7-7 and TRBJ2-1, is GAGVSQSPRYKVTKRGQDVTLRCDPISSHATLYWYQQALGQGPEFLTYFNYEAQPDKSGLPSDRFSAERPEGSISTLTIQRTEQRDSAMYRCASSLSPGGINEQFFGPGTRLTVL.

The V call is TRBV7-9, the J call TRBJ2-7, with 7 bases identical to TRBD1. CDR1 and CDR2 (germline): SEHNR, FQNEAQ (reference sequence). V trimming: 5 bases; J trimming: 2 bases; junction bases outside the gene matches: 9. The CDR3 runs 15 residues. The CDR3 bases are TGTGCCAGCAGCGCTTACGGGACAGCCGCCTACGAGCAGTACTTC. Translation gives CASSAYGTAAYEQYF.

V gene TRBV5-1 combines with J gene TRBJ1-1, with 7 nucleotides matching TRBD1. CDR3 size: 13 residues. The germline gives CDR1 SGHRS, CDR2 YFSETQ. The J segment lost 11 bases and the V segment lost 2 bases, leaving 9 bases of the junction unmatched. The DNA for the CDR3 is TGCGCCAGCAGCTTAGACAGGGCCGTTCGGGCTTTCTTT. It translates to CASSLDRAVRAFF. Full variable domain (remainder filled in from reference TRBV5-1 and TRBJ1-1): KAGVTQTPRYLIKTRGQQVTLSCSPISGHRSVSWYQQTPGQGLQFLFEYFSETQRNKGNFPGRFSGRQFSNSRSEMNVSTLELGDSALYLCASSLDRAVRAFFGQGTRLTVV.

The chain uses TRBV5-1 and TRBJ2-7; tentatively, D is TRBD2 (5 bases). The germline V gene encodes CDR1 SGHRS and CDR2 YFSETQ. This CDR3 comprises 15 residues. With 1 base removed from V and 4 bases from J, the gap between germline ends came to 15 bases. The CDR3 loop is CASSLSRLTDYEQYF. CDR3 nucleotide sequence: TGCGCCAGCAGCTTGTCCCGACTAACGGATTACGAGCAGTACTTC.

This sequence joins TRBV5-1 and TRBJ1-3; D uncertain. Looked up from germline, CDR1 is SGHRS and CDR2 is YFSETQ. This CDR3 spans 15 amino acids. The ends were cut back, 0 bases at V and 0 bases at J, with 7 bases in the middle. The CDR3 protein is CASSLASSSGNTIYF. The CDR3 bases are TGCGCCAGCAGCTTGGCATCGAGCTCTGGAAACACCATATATTTT. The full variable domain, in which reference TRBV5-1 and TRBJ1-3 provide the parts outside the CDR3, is KAGVTQTPRYLIKTRGQQVTLSCSPISGHRSVSWYQQTPGQGLQFLFEYFSETQRNKGNFPGRFSGRQFSNSRSEMNVSTLELGDSALYLCASSLASSSGNTIYFGEGSWLTVV.

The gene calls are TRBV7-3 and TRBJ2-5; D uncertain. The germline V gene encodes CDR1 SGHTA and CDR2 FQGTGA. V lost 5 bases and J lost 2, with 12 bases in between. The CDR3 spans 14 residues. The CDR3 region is CASSPFRLQETQYF. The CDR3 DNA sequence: TGTGCCAGCAGCCCATTCCGGTTACAAGAGACCCAGTACTTC.

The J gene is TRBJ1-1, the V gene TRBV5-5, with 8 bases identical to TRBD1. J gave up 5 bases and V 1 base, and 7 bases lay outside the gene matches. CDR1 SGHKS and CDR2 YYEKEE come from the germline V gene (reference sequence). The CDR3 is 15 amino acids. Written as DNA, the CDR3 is TGTGCCAGCAGCTTGACAGGGGGGCCTGAGACTGAAGCTTTCTTT. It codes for CASSLTGGPETEAFF.

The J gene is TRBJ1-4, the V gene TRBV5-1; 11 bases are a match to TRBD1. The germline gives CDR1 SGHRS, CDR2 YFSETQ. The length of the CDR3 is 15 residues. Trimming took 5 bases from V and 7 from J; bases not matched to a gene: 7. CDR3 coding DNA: TGCGCCAGCAGACCGCCGGGACAGGGGGGTGAAAAACTGTTTTTT. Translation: CASRPPGQGGEKLFF. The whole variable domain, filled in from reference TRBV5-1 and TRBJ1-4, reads KAGVTQTPRYLIKTRGQQVTLSCSPISGHRSVSWYQQTPGQGLQFLFEYFSETQRNKGNFPGRFSGRQFSNSRSEMNVSTLELGDSALYLCASRPPGQGGEKLFFGSGTQLSVL.

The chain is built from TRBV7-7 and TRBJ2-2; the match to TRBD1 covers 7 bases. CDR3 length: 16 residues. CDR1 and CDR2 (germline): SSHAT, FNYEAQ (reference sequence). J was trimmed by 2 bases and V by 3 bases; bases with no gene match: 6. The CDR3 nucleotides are TGTGCCAGCAGCTTTACAGGGGATCCCAACACCGGGGAGCTGTTTTTT. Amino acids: CASSFTGDPNTGELFF. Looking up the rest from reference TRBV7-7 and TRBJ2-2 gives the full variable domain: GAGVSQSPRYKVTKRGQDVTLRCDPISSHATLYWYQQALGQGPEFLTYFNYEAQPDKSGLPSDRFSAERPEGSISTLTIQRTEQRDSAMYRCASSFTGDPNTGELFFGEGSRLTVL.

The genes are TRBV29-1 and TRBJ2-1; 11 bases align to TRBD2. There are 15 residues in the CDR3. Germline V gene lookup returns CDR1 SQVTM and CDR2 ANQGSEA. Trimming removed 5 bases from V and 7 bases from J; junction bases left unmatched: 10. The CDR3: CSVRIGTSGSNEQFF. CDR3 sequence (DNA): TGCAGCGTTCGAATCGGGACTAGCGGTTCAAATGAGCAGTTCTTC.

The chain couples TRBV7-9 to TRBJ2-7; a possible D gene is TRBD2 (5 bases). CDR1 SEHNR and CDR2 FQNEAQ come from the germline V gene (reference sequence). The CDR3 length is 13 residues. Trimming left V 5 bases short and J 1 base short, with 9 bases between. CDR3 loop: CASSPPGSYEQYF. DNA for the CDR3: TGTGCCAGCAGCCCGCCGGGGTCCTACGAGCAGTACTTC.

The CDR3 nucleotides read TGCGCCAGCAGCCAAGAGGAACGACAGGGGACCCAGTACTTC. Translating it yields CASSQEERQGTQYF. V and J are TRBV4-1 and TRBJ2-5; 7 bases agree with TRBD1. Germline CDR1 reads MGHRA; CDR2 reads YSYEKL. This CDR3 spans 14 amino acids. Germline trimming cut 0 bases from V and 7 bases from J; bases unmatched to any gene: 5.

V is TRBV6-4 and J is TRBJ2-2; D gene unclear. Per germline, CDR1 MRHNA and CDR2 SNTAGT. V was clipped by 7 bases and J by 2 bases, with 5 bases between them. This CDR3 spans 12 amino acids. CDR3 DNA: TGTGCCAGCATGGCAAACACCGGGGAGCTGTTTTTT. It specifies CASMANTGELFF.

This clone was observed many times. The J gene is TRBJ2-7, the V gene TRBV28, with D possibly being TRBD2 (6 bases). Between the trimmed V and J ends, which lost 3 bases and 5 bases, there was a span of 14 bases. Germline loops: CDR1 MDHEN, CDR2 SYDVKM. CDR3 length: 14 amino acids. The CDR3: CASSFTGELDEQYF. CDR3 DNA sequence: TGTGCCAGCAGTTTTACGGGAGAGTTAGACGAGCAGTACTTC.

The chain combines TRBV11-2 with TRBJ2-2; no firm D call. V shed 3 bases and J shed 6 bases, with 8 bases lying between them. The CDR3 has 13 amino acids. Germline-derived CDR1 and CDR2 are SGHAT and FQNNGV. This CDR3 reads CASSLSRAGELFF. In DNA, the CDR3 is TGTGCCAGCAGCTTGTCGCGCGCCGGGGAGCTGTTTTTT.